Detailed here is one T cell receptor (beta chain). What this receptor recognizes is not known. The sample holds no much larger clone one base away, and base qualities are not on file. The sample is drawn from a study of cytomegalovirus exposure and HLA in healthy donors (TCRdb year 2017). With regard to the full study: In an earlier analysis of approximately 500 of the donors, around 290 Gb of sequence data and 120 million or so unique TCR beta sequences from about 179 million T cells were reported. On average, 235,054 unique TCR beta nucleotide sequences were sequenced per donor among about 400 genotyped donors of the cohort, with roughly 18% of those sequences being non-productive. To predict cytomegalovirus infection status, the study brought together high-throughput TCR immunosequencing, statistical association of individual TCRs with disease status, and machine learning. HLA typing covered class I and class II loci at four-digit resolution. Alongside the repertoire data, information on donor age, sex, ethnicity and CMV serostatus was compiled. Several DR-DQ haplotypes were treated as single units for association and clustering because of strong linkage in the cohort. The study used immunosequencing to profile the T cell repertoires of hundreds of subjects and linked those repertoires to cytomegalovirus serostatus. The study was designed to test whether signatures of past pathogen exposure could be identified by cataloging public T cell receptors. The number of typed donors differed by locus: about 629-630 for A, B, C, DRB1 and DQB1; 500 to 550 for DQA1; 606 for DPA1; and 400 to 480 for DPB1. Rather than drawing on any new phenotypic data, the later analysis identified candidate immune exposures from TCR beta sequences and the way those sequences occurred across donors. A later analysis re-analyzed previously published TCR beta repertoires from 600 to 850 donors and added high-resolution HLA genotyping to study TCR occurrence patterns. An early release that covered fewer than 750 HLA-typed donors contained approximately 300 gigabases of sequencing data and tens of millions of unique TCR sequences. Besides the first cohort of roughly 640 subjects, a separate validation cohort made up of 120 different subjects was used. Every discovery cohort repertoire had been produced on one sequencing platform. A later genetic analysis used genome-wide SNP genotypes for about 55% of the 666 donors, treating that subset as a discovery cohort. Of the 398 genotyped donors, about 80% fell in the genetic ancestry cluster associated with self-reported Caucasian donors. In an earlier analysis of 587 of the donors, high-throughput TCR beta sequencing was used to judge whether each TCR beta V gene segment behaved as functional or pseudogenic. General study outcomes and caveats: A further reported finding was that TCR beta sequences accurately predicted the HLA-A and HLA-B alleles for most subjects in the first cohort. Compared with the approximately 700-donor mean, donors in an Asian-associated ancestry cluster had fewer N-insertions in productive TCRs, according to a later genetic analysis. In vitro tests confirmed that a few of the cytomegalovirus-associated TCR beta chains recognize cytomegalovirus antigens. V-gene and J-gene trimming of TCR beta chains was associated with a missense DCLRE1C variant in a later genetic analysis, and the association was replicated in an independent cohort. Correlated functional status among segregating V segments might reflect linkage disequilibrium, but an unknown experimental factor could not be ruled out. Because counts were too low, approximately 18 rarely observed V segments, including chromosome 9 orphons, were excluded from the earlier analysis of about 500 of the donors. The only immune exposure information available for the cohort was CMV serostatus. According to a later analysis, TCR association rates differed among HLA loci, with DRB1 alleles showing the most associated TCRs and HLA-C alleles showing the fewest. Some IMGT-functional V segments, including TRBV6-2 and TRBV6-3, could not be told apart with the 87-base-pair reads, so those segments were excluded. In both the original and validation cohorts, the classifier was reported to diagnose cytomegalovirus status with high specificity and sensitivity. Presence/absence analyses assumed roughly uniform sequencing depth across donors, an assumption that may not hold. In a later analysis, most CMV-associated TCR beta chains were found to appear HLA-restricted, with HLA associations seemingly driven largely by CMV exposure. In a later analysis, HLA-associated TCR beta chains showed more clonal expansion and lower generation probabilities than non-associated chains that were equally common. Several of the top co-occurrence clusters appeared to be linked to parvovirus B19, influenza, CMV and Epstein-Barr virus, according to a later analysis. In an earlier analysis of approximately 600 of the donors, most TCR beta V segments were observed in productive rearrangements about 87% or about 30% of the time, broadly matching IMGT annotations. The study gave a list of 150 to 200 TCR beta chains associated with cytomegalovirus. At a false discovery rate of 0.05, a later analysis linked 16,000 or so TCR beta sequences to specific HLA alleles. According to the authors, the approach could potentially be generalized to other disease states and immunological phenotypes. A cluster of highly shared sequence variants was judged likely to be a technical artifact of the sequencing pipeline. Because some donors lacked HLA typing at each locus, the association tests relied only on the typed subset. While some public TCRs were present in many individuals, most TCR sequences turned up only very rarely across donors. The cohort was sequenced for TCR beta chains only, and without alpha or paired-chain data the features that could be detected were limited. When HLA alleles, especially DR and DQ, strongly co-occurred, TCR associations were difficult to assign to individual alleles.

According to the germline V gene, CDR1 reads LGHNA and CDR2 reads YSLEER. Its CDR3 holds 19 amino acids, cysteine through phenylalanine. Kept here is only the CDR3 DNA, which spans 57 bases and is read in frame from base 1. Trimming accounts for 0 bases at V and 0 bases at J, while the number of junction bases matched to no gene is 7. In total, over 600 healthy bone marrow donors made up the cohort. Cohort members were all nominally healthy when sampled, although unrecorded immune exposures were likely present. The donor tested CMV seronegative, placing the donor among the 350 or so seronegative members of the cohort. A peripheral blood sample was provided by each donor, and peripheral blood mononuclear cells were used for TCR beta sequencing. Genomic DNA was extracted from the blood cell samples with the Qiagen DNeasy Blood Extraction Kit. Library creation used the immunoSEQ multiplex PCR assay. For the multiplex PCR, a mixture combining 60 forward primers for TCR Vbeta segments and 13 reverse primers for TCR Jbeta segments was used. The CDR3 region of rearranged TCR beta genes was amplified from genomic DNA with a multiplex PCR assay. The Illumina HiSeq System was used to sequence the amplified TCR beta libraries as 87-base-pair reads. In the source study's methods: A later analysis tallied tens of millions of unique TCR beta chains across the 666 repertoires, and some 10 million of those chains were shared by two or more donors. To remove PCR and sequencing errors, raw reads were error-corrected and collapsed into unique sequences using a nearest-neighbor algorithm that merged closely related sequences. Alignment of CDR3 sequences to IMGT reference sequences was used to assign V, D and J gene segments. Each retained sequence needed at least a six-nucleotide match to both a V gene segment and a J gene segment. A rearrangement counted as productive if the CDR3 had no stop codons and remained in frame with V and J, and every other rearrangement counted as non-productive. CDR3 was defined by IMGT convention, running from the second conserved V-encoded cysteine to the conserved J-encoded phenylalanine. The earlier analysis of about 640 of the donors excluded any sequence lacking an unambiguous match to a single V gene segment. An earlier analysis of a few hundred of the donors called V segments functional above 56.7% productive rearrangements and segregating when the between-donor standard deviation exceeded 5%. A statistical classification framework was built to diagnose cytomegalovirus status from the catalog of TCR beta chain sequences. In a later analysis, V and J genes were assigned by comparing TCR nucleotide sequences against IMGT/GENE-DB human TR gene sequences. The TCRdist pipeline was used in a later analysis to assign CDR3 sequences and most-parsimonious VDJ recombination scenarios. A later analysis defined each TCR beta chain by its CDR3 amino acid sequence plus V-gene family, and excluded reads lacking a unique V-gene family. As a way to deal with suspected cross-contamination and a sequencing artifact, a later analysis dropped hundreds of nucleotide sequences that were highly shared and had low generation probability. For each public chain, a later analysis derived a clonal expansion index from normalized ranks of inferred template counts within each repertoire. Generation probabilities in a later analysis came from a VDJ recombination model fitted to out-of-frame rearrangements, and those results were checked against IGoR. In a later analysis, hypergeometric tests were used to score TCR-TCR, TCR-HLA and TCR-CMV co-occurrence, with a repertoire-size bias correction applied to TCR pairs. In a later analysis, false discovery rates were estimated by permuting HLA or CMV assignments 20 times. In a later analysis, co-occurring TCRs were grouped using DBSCAN, and TCRdist sequence similarity was added for clustering within HLA-allele-positive subsets. For co-occurrence clustering, repertoires with fewer than 30,000 or more than 120,000 public chains were excluded, along with about five repertoires with anomalous nucleotide sharing. Not all clones reach the TCRdb copy of this immuneACCESS table, which keeps in-frame sequences only. Checked studies attribute under half of the gap to unresolved V genes and leave the rest unexplained. The V and J calls and clone size were taken over from that table, and D and trimming were inferred from the DNA. The sample table records 150,000 or so clones; more than 75% of these occur just once. Less than 2.5% of the sample is taken by the ten largest.

This clonotype was sampled from a woman aged 18-30 years in good health and CMV-seronegative. Source material: PBMCs. The receptor chain draws on TRBV4-3 and TRBJ2-3; TRBD2 agrees with 12 junctional bases. Read as DNA, the sequence is TGCGCCAGCAGCCAAGAAAGGACTAGCGGGACCCGTAGCACAGATACGCAGTATTTT. This yields the protein CASSQERTSGTRSTDTQYF.